This T cell receptor (beta chain) is drawn from a study of T-cell reconstitution after alpha-beta-depleted transplantation in children. This clonotype was seen at least ten times. The CDR3 contains 14 residues. The V gene lost 1 base and the J gene lost 6 bases, with 14 bases spanning the gap. Per the germline V gene, CDR1 is DFQATT and CDR2 is SNEGSKA (reference sequence). Preparation of the TCRbeta library was carried out with unique molecular identifiers. TCRdb reanalysed the PCR reads using MiXCR and keeps one entry per CDR3 protein. The table lists around 380,000 distinct CDR3 sequences, about a tenth of them singletons.

The rearrangement links TRBV20-1 to TRBJ2-3; D is ambiguous. The TCR sequence derives from a human donor who donated a stem cell graft to a child with acute myeloid leukemia. This specimen was PBMCs from the stem cell graft donor, taken from the stem cell graft. CDR3 amino acids: CSARVGRTVDTQYF. The DNA of the CDR3 is TGCAGTGCTAGAGTAGGACGGACGGTGGATACGCAGTATTTT.